These T cell receptor beta chains were read from a single sample in a study of cytomegalovirus exposure and HLA in healthy donors. Assay used: immunoSEQ multiplex PCR; TCRdb lists only in-frame clones, some missing. Of 100,000 to 150,000 clones listed, more than 70% are singletons. The sample was PBMCs. The receptors originated from a woman aged 45-65 years in good health and CMV-seropositive. CDR3s include the opening cysteine and the closing phenylalanine or tryptophan. Size tells how often a clone was seen (once, few, many) or the class of an expanded clone, and some rows leave it out.

V gene: TRBV2
J gene: TRBJ1-2
clone size: .
CDR3 length: 14
CDR3 protein: CASSAKTEANGYTF

V gene: TRBV6-5
J gene: TRBJ2-1
clone size: .
CDR3 length: 15
CDR3 protein: CASSYLRAGGDEQFF

V gene: TRBV6-1
J gene: TRBJ2-7
clone size: few
CDR3 length: 16
CDR3 protein: CASSGNSFPRSYEQYF

V gene: TRBV5-1
J gene: TRBJ2-3
clone size: .
CDR3 length: 13
CDR3 protein: CASSLYTADTQYF

V gene: TRBV19
J gene: TRBJ1-5
clone size: .
CDR3 length: 16
CDR3 protein: CASSIYRDRGRRAQHF

V gene: TRBV6-1
J gene: TRBJ1-5
clone size: .
CDR3 length: 15
CDR3 protein: CASSEAGGGNQPQHF

V gene: TRBV7-2
J gene: TRBJ2-7
clone size: .
CDR3 length: 14
CDR3 protein: CASRIGGSPYEQYF

V gene: TRBV7-2
J gene: TRBJ2-1
clone size: .
CDR3 length: 15
CDR3 protein: CASSSPVGEGNEQFF

V gene: TRBV4-1
J gene: TRBJ1-5
clone size: .
CDR3 length: 16
CDR3 protein: CASSYERTGRNQPQHF

V gene: TRBV30
J gene: TRBJ2-3
clone size: .
CDR3 length: 15
CDR3 protein: CAWSVGGGAGDTQYF

V gene: TRBV27
J gene: TRBJ1-1
clone size: .
CDR3 length: 14
CDR3 protein: CASSLLGEGTEAFF

V gene: TRBV5-6
J gene: TRBJ2-7
clone size: .
CDR3 length: 15
CDR3 protein: CASSSLRRDTYEQYF

V gene: TRBV5-5
J gene: TRBJ2-6
clone size: .
CDR3 length: 15
CDR3 protein: CASSPAVTGANVLTF

V gene: TRBV7-2
J gene: TRBJ1-5
clone size: once
CDR3 length: 15
CDR3 protein: CASSLLQGANQPQHF

V gene: TRBV7-2
J gene: TRBJ2-1
clone size: .
CDR3 length: 17
CDR3 protein: CASSGGAGDASYNEQFF

V gene: TRBV30
J gene: TRBJ2-2
clone size: .
CDR3 length: 12
CDR3 protein: CAWSVSTGELFF

V gene: TRBV19
J gene: TRBJ2-2
clone size: .
CDR3 length: 14
CDR3 protein: CASMGRGYSGELFF

V gene: TRBV4-1
J gene: TRBJ2-3
clone size: .
CDR3 length: 17
CDR3 protein: CASSQNMGLAGGDTQYF

V gene: TRBV14
J gene: TRBJ2-5
clone size: .
CDR3 length: 13
CDR3 protein: CASSPLLSGGQYF

V gene: TRBV7-3
J gene: TRBJ2-2
clone size: few
CDR3 length: 13
CDR3 protein: CASSPLPSGELFF

V gene: TRBV29-1
J gene: TRBJ2-1
clone size: .
CDR3 length: 15
CDR3 protein: CSVVRWGRGNNEQFF

V gene: TRBV6-5
J gene: TRBJ2-5
clone size: .
CDR3 length: 14
CDR3 protein: CASSWDRARQTQYF

V gene: TRBV15
J gene: TRBJ2-3
clone size: .
CDR3 length: 17
CDR3 protein: CATSSSGAGGATDTQYF